This record concerns one TCR beta chain sequence. The sample comes from a study of patients and donors after allogeneic stem cell transplantation. MiXCR was run by TCRdb on the RT-PCR reads, yielding one entry per CDR3 protein. The sample lists 410,000 or so distinct CDR3 sequences, 16% occurring once. The ends were cut back, 0 bases at V and 8 bases at J, with 14 bases in the middle. This CDR3 has 15 residues. The germline V gene encodes CDR1 LGHDT and CDR2 YNNKEL (reference sequence). The chain combines TRBV3-1 with TRBJ2-1; weak D call: TRBD1 (6 bases). The clonotype was recovered from a human donor who was either an allogeneic HSCT recipient or a stem cell or donor lymphocyte infusion donor (not recorded which). It is not recorded whose cells these are; they may come from a transplant donor. The sample consisted of blood, either unsorted or a sorted T cell fraction (not recorded which). CDR3: CASSQEPQGCDEQFF. The DNA for the CDR3 is TGTGCCAGCAGCCAAGAACCCCAGGGGTGCGATGAGCAGTTCTTC.